The following is a T cell receptor (beta chain) sequence with its context. Antigen: not known. The data are from a study of cytomegalovirus exposure and HLA in healthy donors. Study in general: Earlier results showed approximately 120 million unique TCR beta sequences derived from some 190 million T cells. Broader study findings: Per a later analysis, about 15,000 TCR beta sequences showed association with HLA alleles at 0.05 false discovery rate. Earlier analysis yielded a pattern in which most TCR beta V segments were productive about 87% or about 30% of the time. When a later analysis was performed, an Asian-associated ancestry cluster reportedly had fewer N-insertions than the roughly 700-donor mean.

Researchers ran the PCR with 60 Vbeta and 13 Jbeta primers. Data came from immunoSEQ multiplex PCR; TCRdb stores just in-frame clones and leaves some out. This sample contains 80,000 to 100,000 clones. The CDR3 spans 11 residues. The germline V and J ends were trimmed by 3 bases and 2 bases, with 2 bases remaining between them. The germline CDR1 and CDR2 sequences are GTSNPN and SVGIG (reference sequence). This chain joins TRBV30 and TRBJ1-3; unclear D gene. The TCR originated in a woman in her 30s in good health and CMV-seronegative. Sequencing used PBMCs. Here the CDR3 DNA reads TGTGCCTGGAGCACTGGAAACACCATATATTTT. It is translated as CAWSTGNTIYF.